These 21 T cell receptor beta chains originate from one sample sequenced in a study of blood T cell repertoires in COVID-19. Profiling relied on immunoSEQ multiplex PCR, and the TCRdb table lists in-frame clones only, not all of them. The sample holds a few hundred thousand clones, 85% seen once. The sequenced sample consisted of peripheral blood. These receptors all stem from a woman in her late teens or twenties with acute or convalescent COVID-19.

This clone was detected only a few times. This chain joins TRBV5-1 and TRBJ2-7; the match to TRBD2 covers 9 bases. Germline V gene sequence: CDR1 SGHRS, CDR2 YFSETQ. The CDR3 length is 16 residues. V was pared by 0 bases and J by 0 bases, with 4 bases of the junction left unmatched. The CDR3 region is CASSLGLADSSYEQYF. The DNA for the CDR3 is TGCGCCAGCAGCTTGGGACTAGCGGATAGCTCCTACGAGCAGTACTTC.

V gene TRBV6-5 combines with J gene TRBJ2-7; 12 positions match TRBD1. Germline loops: CDR1 MNHEY, CDR2 SVGAGI. J lost 6 bases, V lost 6 bases, and 0 bases had no gene match. The CDR3 totals 12 residues. The DNA for the CDR3 is TGTGCCAGCAGGGGACAGGGGGCCGAGCAGTACTTC. Protein sequence: CASRGQGAEQYF.

This chain joins TRBV19 and TRBJ1-1; TRBD1 agrees at 8 bases. The V segment lost 8 bases and the J segment 2 bases; nucleotides outside the gene matches: 1. This CDR3 comprises 12 residues. Germline V gene sequence: CDR1 LNHDA, CDR2 SQIVND (reference sequence). This CDR3 reads CASGQGNTEAFF. Written as DNA, the CDR3 is TGTGCCAGTGGACAGGGAAACACTGAAGCTTTCTTT.

Concerning this clone itself: Additional DNA sequences in this sample encode the identical CDR3. This chain uses TRBV2 with TRBJ1-5; 9 bases fit TRBD1. Germline CDR1 reads SNHLY; CDR2 reads FYNNEI. V dropped 8 bases and J dropped 7; count of bases not matched to a gene: 9. The CDR3 is 14 residues long. The CDR3 loop reads CASSGTGGGQPQHF. In nucleotides, the CDR3 is TGTGCCAGCTCGGGTACAGGGGGCGGCCAGCCCCAGCATTTT.

V and J are TRBV6-6 and TRBJ2-7; D unresolved. Germline values: CDR1 MNHNY, CDR2 SVGAGI (reference sequence). CDR3 length: 14 amino acids. V was shortened by 6 bases and J by 1 base, with 13 bases between the two germline ends. CDR3 loop: CASSLEAESYEQYF. Here the CDR3 DNA reads TGTGCCAGCAGCCTCGAGGCGGAATCCTACGAGCAGTACTTC.

The rearrangement links TRBV12-3 or TRBV12-4 to TRBJ1-2; possibly TRBD1 for D (6 bases). CDR3 length: 13 residues. The V gene lost 5 bases and the J gene lost 6 bases, with 13 bases spanning the gap. The CDR3 here is CASSPQTGDGYTF. CDR3 coding DNA: TGTGCCAGCAGTCCTCAGACAGGAGATGGCTACACCTTC.

V usage is TRBV7-9 and J usage is TRBJ1-3; 9 bases map to TRBD1. The germline V gene has CDR1 SEHNR and CDR2 FQNEAQ (reference sequence). The V and J ends lost 5 bases and 4 bases, in that order; junction bases with no gene match: 9. The CDR3 length is 16 residues. Here the CDR3 DNA reads TGTGCCAGCAGCCAACCTCGGGACAGGGTGGGAAACACCATATATTTT. Its protein product is CASSQPRDRVGNTIYF.

V usage is TRBV5-1 and J usage is TRBJ1-1, with D perhaps matching TRBD1 (6 bases). Germline V gives CDR1 SGHRS, CDR2 YFSETQ. The CDR3 contains 11 residues. Trimming shortened V by 7 bases and J by 8 bases, and 12 bases separated the two germline ends. The CDR3 sequence is CASRLQGEAFF. CDR3 in DNA: TGCGCCAGCCGCCTTCAGGGGGAAGCTTTCTTT.

The chain recombines TRBV24-1 with TRBJ2-1; D uncertain. Germline loops: CDR1 KGHDR, CDR2 SFDVKD. The CDR3 totals 13 residues. The ends were cut back, 0 bases at V and 6 bases at J, with 5 bases in the middle. The CDR3 sequence is CATSDLVSNEQFF. In DNA, the CDR3 is TGTGCCACCAGTGATTTGGTGAGCAATGAGCAGTTCTTC.

There are a few counts of this clone. Other DNA sequences from this sample encode an identical CDR3 as well. V and J are TRBV2 and TRBJ2-7, with TRBD2 matching over 9 bases. This CDR3 has 14 amino acids. Germline V gene data show CDR1 as SNHLY and CDR2 as FYNNEI. J lost 0 bases, V lost 7 bases, and 4 bases had no gene match. The CDR3 bases are TGTGCCAGCACCTGGACTAGCGCCTCCTACGAGCAGTACTTC. Protein product: CASTWTSASYEQYF. Combining the CDR3 with reference TRBV2 and TRBJ2-7 gives the whole variable domain EPEVTQTPSHQVTQMGQEVILRCVPISNHLYFYWYRQILGQKVEFLVSFYNNEISEKSEIFDDQFSVERPDGSNFTLKIRSTKLEDSAMYFCASTWTSASYEQYFGPGTRLTVT.

The genes are TRBV9 and TRBJ1-4; no reliable D call. The CDR3 runs 17 residues. With 0 bases removed from V and 3 bases from J, the gap between germline ends came to 15 bases. The germline gives CDR1 SGDLS, CDR2 YYNGEE. CDR3 bases: TGTGCCAGCAGCGTAGCCTCCGGACTTAGCGCTAATGAAAAACTGTTTTTT. Translation gives CASSVASGLSANEKLFF.

The chain employs TRBV5-1 and TRBJ2-3; unclear D gene. Germline CDR1 and CDR2: SGHRS and YFSETQ. CDR3 length: 11 amino acids. V lost 6 bases and J lost 2, with 4 bases in between. The CDR3 here is CASTLTDTQYF. CDR3 nucleotide sequence: TGCGCCAGCACCCTCACAGATACGCAGTATTTT.

V is TRBV28 and J is TRBJ1-5; 12 nucleotides align to TRBD1. Trimming removed 5 bases from V and 5 bases from J; junction bases left unmatched: 4. The CDR3 contains 15 residues. CDR1 is MDHEN, CDR2 SYDVKM, per germline. The CDR3 sequence is CASSAGTGGYQPQHF. CDR3 coding DNA: TGTGCCAGCAGTGCCGGGACAGGGGGCTATCAGCCCCAGCATTTT.

The genes are TRBV23-1 and TRBJ2-1; TRBD2 agrees at 14 bases. TRBV23-1 has ORF status, its function being uncertain. The CDR3 contains 18 residues. V trimming: 0 bases; J trimming: 7 bases; junction bases outside the gene matches: 8. CDR3 bases: TGCGCCAGCAGTCAATCCGGGACTAGCGGGAGCCAACTTAATGAGCAGTTCTTC. Amino acid sequence: CASSQSGTSGSQLNEQFF.

The chain combines TRBV10-1 with TRBJ2-3; 7 bases are a match to TRBD1. The CDR3 is 13 amino acids. Germline V gives CDR1 WNHNN, CDR2 SYGVQD (reference sequence). J lost 7 bases, V lost 4 bases, and 5 bases had no gene match. CDR3 in amino acids: CASSGPGGHTQYF. In nucleotides, the CDR3 is TGCGCCAGCAGTGGGCCAGGGGGACATACGCAGTATTTT.

The chain carries TRBV2 and TRBJ1-1; tentative D call: TRBD1 (6 bases). The V and J ends lost 7 bases and 3 bases respectively, with 12 bases between them. Germline assignment: CDR1 SNHLY and CDR2 FYNNEI. The CDR3 runs 13 residues. The CDR3 DNA reads as TGTGCCAGCACTAGACAGGCGGACACTGAAGCTTTCTTT. Amino acids: CASTRQADTEAFF.

The chain has TRBV5-5 and TRBJ1-1; possible D gene TRBD1, 6 bases. CDR3 size: 12 residues. Trimming left V 4 bases short and J 7 bases short, with 11 bases between. Germline CDR1 and CDR2: SGHKS and YYEKEE (reference sequence). The CDR3 region has the DNA TGTGCCAGCAGCCCGGACAGTTATGAAGCTTTCTTT. Translated, it gives CASSPDSYEAFF.

This clone appeared a single time. In nucleotides, the CDR3 is TGCAGCGGGAGCGGGAGGGCCAGGGATACGCAGTATTTT. This translates into CSGSGRARDTQYF. The genes are TRBV29-1 and TRBJ2-3; TRBD2 agrees at 10 bases. After removal of 7 bases from V and 6 bases from J, the junction contained 7 bases not matched to a gene. This CDR3 has 13 residues. Germline CDR1 SQVTM, CDR2 ANQGSEA.

This chain links TRBV6-1 with TRBJ2-6, with D perhaps matching TRBD1 (6 bases). CDR1 is MNHNS and CDR2 is SASEGT in the germline V gene. With 3 bases removed from V and 2 bases from J, the gap between germline ends came to 17 bases. This CDR3 region has 18 residues. The CDR3 coding sequence is TGTGCCAGCAGTGACGTGACAGGTTTAACCCCTGGGGCCAACGTCCTGACTTTC. This gives the protein CASSDVTGLTPGANVLTF.

The genes are TRBV27 and TRBJ1-1; perhaps TRBD1 as D (5 bases). The ends were cut back, 2 bases at V and 0 bases at J, with 13 bases in the middle. Germline loops: CDR1 MNHEY, CDR2 SMNVEV (reference sequence). The CDR3 consists of 16 residues. The CDR3 reads CASSLGGVGLNTEAFF. In DNA form, the CDR3 reads TGTGCCAGCAGTTTAGGGGGGGTGGGGTTGAACACTGAAGCTTTCTTT.

The V call is TRBV19, the J call TRBJ1-2, with unresolved D. Germline values: CDR1 LNHDA, CDR2 SQIVND (reference sequence). This CDR3 has 13 amino acids. Deletions cut 7 bases from V and 4 bases from J, with 13 bases between. The CDR3 DNA is TGTGCCAGTATCCACCCAGATACCTATGGCTACACCTTC. Translation gives CASIHPDTYGYTF.